These T cell receptor beta chains were read from a single sample in a study of cytomegalovirus exposure and HLA in healthy donors. Assay used: immunoSEQ multiplex PCR; TCRdb lists only in-frame clones, some missing. Of about 120,000 clones in the sample, roughly three fifths were seen once. Specimen: PBMCs. The receptors stem from a middle-aged man in good health and CMV-seropositive. CDR3s include the opening cysteine and the closing phenylalanine or tryptophan. D genes are given only for firm matches. Not all rows give a size; the values are once, few, many and, for expanded clones, a class.

size	J	D	V	CDR3	DNA
.	TRBJ1-4	TRBD1	TRBV6-5	CASSSTGLGEKLFF	TGTGCCAGCAGTTCGACAGGGTTAGGTGAAAAACTGTTTTTT
.	TRBJ2-7	TRBD1	TRBV4-2	CASSQGATGLYEQYF	TGTGCCAGCAGCCAAGGGGCGACAGGGCTCTACGAGCAGTACTTC
.	TRBJ2-7	.	TRBV30	CAWSAPGEQYF	TGTGCCTGGAGTGCCCCCGGCGAGCAGTACTTC
.	TRBJ2-1	TRBD2	TRBV5-1	CASSGGTSGGNEQFF	TGCGCCAGCAGCGGAGGGACTAGCGGGGGGAATGAGCAGTTCTTC
once	TRBJ2-5	.	TRBV4-3	CASSRIVGATDQYF	TGCGCCAGCAGCCGGATCGTCGGAGCGACAGATCAGTACTTC
.	TRBJ2-7	.	TRBV28	CASSLFRAPYEQYF	TGTGCCAGCAGTTTATTCAGGGCTCCCTACGAGCAGTACTTC
.	TRBJ2-7	.	TRBV25-1	CASSDVKGDTLYEQYF	TGTGCCAGCAGTGACGTAAAGGGGGACACCCTCTACGAGCAGTACTTC
few	TRBJ1-5	.	TRBV7-2	CASSPFGSNQPQHF	TGTGCCAGCAGCCCGTTTGGCAGCAATCAGCCCCAGCATTTT
.	TRBJ2-7	TRBD1	TRBV9	CASSPGTETYEQYF	TGTGCCAGCAGCCCCGGGACAGAAACCTACGAGCAGTACTTC
.	TRBJ1-2	.	TRBV5-1	CASSADGANYGYTF	TGCGCCAGCAGCGCCGACGGAGCTAACTATGGCTACACCTTC
.	TRBJ1-5	.	TRBV6-5	CASRADSNQPQHF	TGTGCCAGCAGGGCTGATAGCAATCAGCCCCAGCATTTT
once	TRBJ2-7	.	TRBV6-1	CASSVTGWGYEQYF	TGTGCCAGCAGCGTGACAGGTTGGGGCTACGAGCAGTACTTC
few	TRBJ1-2	.	TRBV28	CASSSRGLNYGYTF	TGTGCCAGCAGTTCTAGGGGTCTTAACTATGGCTACACCTTC
.	TRBJ2-6	.	TRBV7-3	CASSLRGGSTGANVLTF	TGTGCCAGCAGCTTAAGAGGGGGATCGACTGGGGCCAACGTCCTGACTTTC
once	TRBJ2-3	.	TRBV28	CASSHQGSTDTQYF	TGTGCCAGCAGTCACCAGGGTTCCACAGATACGCAGTATTTT
.	TRBJ2-5	.	TRBV4-2	CASSQDPVGAAETQYF	TGTGCCAGCAGCCAAGATCCCGTGGGGGCAGCAGAGACCCAGTACTTC
once	TRBJ1-5	.	TRBV27	CASSPFAGPQHF	TGTGCCAGCAGTCCCTTCGCGGGGCCCCAGCATTTT
.	TRBJ1-6	.	TRBV18	CASSPPSVNSPLHF	TGTGCCAGCTCACCACCCTCAGTTAATTCACCCCTCCACTTT
.	TRBJ2-2	TRBD2	TRBV27	CASSSPGLAGAVTGELFF	TGTGCCAGCAGTTCCCCGGGACTAGCGGGGGCAGTAACCGGGGAGCTGTTTTTT
few	TRBJ2-2	TRBD1	TRBV27	CASSLLKGARSTGELFF	TGTGCCAGCAGTTTATTGAAGGGGGCACGGAGCACCGGGGAGCTGTTTTTT
.	TRBJ2-2	TRBD2	TRBV7-9	CASSLEPSGRGWTGELFF	TGTGCCAGCAGCTTAGAACCTAGCGGGAGAGGATGGACCGGGGAGCTGTTTTTT
few	TRBJ1-1	.	TRBV4-3	CASSKIRQGAEAFF	TGCGCCAGCAGCAAGATTAGGCAGGGCGCTGAAGCTTTCTTT
once	TRBJ1-1	TRBD1	TRBV6-1	CASRRQGVAATEAFF	TGTGCCAGCAGGCGGCAGGGGGTTGCCGCCACTGAAGCTTTCTTT
.	TRBJ2-7	TRBD2	TRBV29-1	CSGGESGYEQYF	TGTAGCGGGGGCGAATCTGGGTACGAGCAGTACTTC
.	TRBJ2-4	TRBD2	TRBV14	CASSRGRAGGGGAKNIQYF	TGTGCCAGCAGCCGCGGTCGGGCGGGAGGCGGGGGAGCCAAAAACATTCAGTACTTC
once	TRBJ1-1	.	TRBV27	CASSLSGVPTEAFF	TGTGCCAGCAGTTTAAGCGGGGTACCCACTGAAGCTTTCTTT
once	TRBJ1-4	TRBD1	TRBV10-3	CAISEGTGSFTNEKLFF	TGTGCCATCAGTGAAGGGACAGGGAGTTTCACTAATGAAAAACTGTTTTTT
.	TRBJ1-2	.	TRBV11-2	CASSSPYGYTF	TGTGCCAGCAGCTCTCCCTATGGCTACACCTTC
.	TRBJ2-7	TRBD2	TRBV7-9	CASSSPPRGARYEQYF	TGTGCCAGCAGCTCCCCACCGCGGGGGGCGCGGTACGAGCAGTACTTC
few	TRBJ2-3	.	TRBV7-7	CASSLSGTDTQYF	TGTGCTAGCAGCTTATCCGGGACAGATACGCAGTATTTT
.	TRBJ2-2	TRBD2	TRBV27	CASSLITSGRFTGELFF	TGTGCCAGCAGTTTAATAACTAGCGGGAGGTTCACCGGGGAGCTGTTTTTT
.	TRBJ1-1	.	TRBV10-3	CAISESNQGAEAFF	TGTGCCATCAGTGAGTCAAACCAGGGCGCTGAAGCTTTCTTT
.	TRBJ2-1	TRBD2	TRBV28	CASSLSLAVEQFF	TGTGCCAGCAGTTTATCGCTAGCGGTTGAGCAGTTCTTC
.	TRBJ2-7	TRBD2	TRBV5-1	CASSLASLAVSYEQYF	TGCGCCAGCAGCTTGGCTAGCCTAGCGGTTTCCTACGAGCAGTACTTC
.	TRBJ2-4	.	TRBV19	CASSIGGNKNIQYF	TGTGCCAGTAGTATTGGGGGGAACAAAAACATTCAGTACTTC
.	TRBJ1-2	TRBD1	TRBV4-1	CASSQVSPGQGALGYTF	TGCGCCAGCAGCCAAGTGTCACCGGGACAGGGGGCCCTAGGCTACACCTTC
few	TRBJ2-5	TRBD2	TRBV14	CASSQSRGLVIQETQYF	TGTGCCAGCAGCCAGAGCCGGGGACTAGTAATACAAGAGACCCAGTACTTC
.	TRBJ2-7	TRBD1	TRBV4-3	CASSQFASGTGIYEQYF	TGCGCCAGCAGCCAATTTGCTTCCGGGACAGGGATTTACGAGCAGTACTTC
.	TRBJ2-7	.	TRBV11-3	CASSPDSHEQYF	TGTGCCAGCAGTCCTGACTCCCACGAGCAGTACTTC
.	TRBJ2-2	.	TRBV7-3	CASSPQQRAGELFF	TGTGCCAGCAGCCCCCAGCAGAGGGCCGGGGAGCTGTTTTTT
.	TRBJ2-7	TRBD1	TRBV28	CASTGGGTGAYEQYF	TGTGCCAGCACCGGAGGGGGGACAGGGGCCTACGAGCAGTACTTC
few	TRBJ2-1	TRBD2	TRBV6-6	CASSYSRPGLGGEQFF	TGTGCCAGCAGTTACTCGAGACCGGGACTAGGAGGTGAGCAGTTCTTC
few	TRBJ2-1	TRBD2	TRBV19	CASSRVAGVDEQFF	TGTGCCAGTAGTAGAGTAGCGGGAGTGGATGAGCAGTTCTTC
.	TRBJ2-5	TRBD2	TRBV10-2	CASSPAGGPWQETQYF	TGCGCCAGCAGTCCAGCGGGGGGGCCCTGGCAAGAGACCCAGTACTTC
.	TRBJ2-7	.	TRBV10-2	CASSDPPGPLQQYF	TGCGCCAGCAGTGACCCGCCAGGCCCCCTCCAGCAGTACTTC
few	TRBJ2-7	TRBD2	TRBV4-1	CASSQRTSGGNPMGYEQYF	TGCGCCAGCAGCCAAAGAACTAGCGGGGGAAATCCAATGGGCTACGAGCAGTACTTC
.	TRBJ1-1	TRBD1	TRBV13	CASSNRDRSPINTEAFF	TGTGCCAGCAGCAACCGGGACAGATCACCTATAAACACTGAAGCTTTCTTT
few	TRBJ2-1	.	TRBV5-5	CASSLAGSGVWEQFF	TGTGCCAGCAGCTTGGCGGGGTCGGGGGTTTGGGAGCAGTTCTTC
.	TRBJ2-3	.	TRBV4-3	CASSQGLRHIGTDTQYF	TGCGCCAGCAGCCAAGGACTAAGGCATATTGGCACAGATACGCAGTATTTT
.	TRBJ1-1	.	TRBV5-1	CASSSLGGGSTEAFF	TGCGCCAGCAGCTCTCTTGGGGGCGGAAGCACTGAAGCTTTCTTT
.	TRBJ2-3	TRBD2	TRBV13	CASSSLQGLAEDEDTQYF	TGTGCCAGCAGCTCCCTTCAGGGACTAGCGGAGGACGAAGATACGCAGTATTTT
.	TRBJ2-7	TRBD2	TRBV6-1	CASSEERRGGAKYF	TGTGCCAGCAGTGAAGAGCGGCGGGGGGGCGCGAAATACTTC
.	TRBJ2-2	.	TRBV7-9	CASSQGQTGELFF	TGTGCCAGCAGCCAGGGCCAAACCGGGGAGCTGTTTTTT
few	TRBJ2-7	.	TRBV7-6	CASSSGQLSYEQYF	TGTGCCAGCAGCTCTGGACAGTTATCCTACGAGCAGTACTTC
few	TRBJ2-1	.	TRBV2	CASSPDYSYNEQFF	TGTGCCAGCAGTCCCGACTACTCCTACAATGAGCAGTTCTTC
.	TRBJ1-6	.	TRBV5-5	CASSFPQGGNSPLHF	TGTGCCAGCAGCTTCCCCCAGGGCGGTAATTCACCCCTCCACTTT